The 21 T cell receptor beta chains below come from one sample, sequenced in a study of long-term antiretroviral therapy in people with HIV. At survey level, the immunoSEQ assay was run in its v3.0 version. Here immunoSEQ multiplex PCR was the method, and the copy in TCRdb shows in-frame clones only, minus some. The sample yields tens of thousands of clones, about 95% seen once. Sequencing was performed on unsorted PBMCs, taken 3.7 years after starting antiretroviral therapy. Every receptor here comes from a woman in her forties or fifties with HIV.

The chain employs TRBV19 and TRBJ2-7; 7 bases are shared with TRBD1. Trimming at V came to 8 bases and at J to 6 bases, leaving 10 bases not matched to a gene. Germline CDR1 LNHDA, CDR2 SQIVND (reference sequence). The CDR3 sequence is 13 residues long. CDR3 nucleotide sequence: TGTGCCAGTTCGTGGGGACAGAGTGGCGAGCAGTACTTC. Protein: CASSWGQSGEQYF.

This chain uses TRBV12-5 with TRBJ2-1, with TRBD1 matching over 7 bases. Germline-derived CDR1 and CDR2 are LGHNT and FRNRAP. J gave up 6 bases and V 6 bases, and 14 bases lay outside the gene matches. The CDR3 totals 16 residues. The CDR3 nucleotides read TGTGCTAGTGGACCCAGCCGGGACAGACAATTCAATGAGCAGTTCTTC. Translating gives CASGPSRDRQFNEQFF.

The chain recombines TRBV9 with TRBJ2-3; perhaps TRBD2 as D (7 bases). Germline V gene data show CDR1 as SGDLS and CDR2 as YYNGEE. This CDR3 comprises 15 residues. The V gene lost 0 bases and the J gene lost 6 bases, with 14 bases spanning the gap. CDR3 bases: TGTGCCAGCAGCGTAGCGGGGGGCGATGTGGATACGCAGTATTTT. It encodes CASSVAGGDVDTQYF. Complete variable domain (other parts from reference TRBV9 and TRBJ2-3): DSGVTQTPKHLITATGQRVTLRCSPRSGDLSVYWYQQSLDQGLQFLIQYYNGEERAKGNILERFSAQQFPDLHSELNLSSLELGDSALYFCASSVAGGDVDTQYFGPGTRLTVL.

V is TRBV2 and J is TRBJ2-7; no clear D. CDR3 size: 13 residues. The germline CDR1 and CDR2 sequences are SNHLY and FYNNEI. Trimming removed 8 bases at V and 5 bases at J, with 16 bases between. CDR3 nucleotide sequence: TGTGCCAGCGCTAATCGTGTTTCCAACGAGCAGTACTTC. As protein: CASANRVSNEQYF. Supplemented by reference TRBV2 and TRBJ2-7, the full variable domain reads EPEVTQTPSHQVTQMGQEVILRCVPISNHLYFYWYRQILGQKVEFLVSFYNNEISEKSEIFDDQFSVERPDGSNFTLKIRSTKLEDSAMYFCASANRVSNEQYFGPGTRLTVT.

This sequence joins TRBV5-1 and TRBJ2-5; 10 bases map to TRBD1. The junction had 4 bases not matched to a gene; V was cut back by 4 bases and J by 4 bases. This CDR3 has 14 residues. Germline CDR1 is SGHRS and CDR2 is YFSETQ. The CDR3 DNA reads TGCGCCAGCAGCCGGACAGGGGGAGGAGAGACCCAGTACTTC. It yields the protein CASSRTGGGETQYF.

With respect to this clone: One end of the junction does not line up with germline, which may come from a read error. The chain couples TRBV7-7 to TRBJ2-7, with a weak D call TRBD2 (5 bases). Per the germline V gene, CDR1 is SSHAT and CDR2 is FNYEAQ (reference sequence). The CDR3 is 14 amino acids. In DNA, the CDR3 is TGTGCTAGCAGCTTAGGTGGCGGGTTCTACGAGCAGTACTTC. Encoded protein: CASSLGGGFYEQYF.

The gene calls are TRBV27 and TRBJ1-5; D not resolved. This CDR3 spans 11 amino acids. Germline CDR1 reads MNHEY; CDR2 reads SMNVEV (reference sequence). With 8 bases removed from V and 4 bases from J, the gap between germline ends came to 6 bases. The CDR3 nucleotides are TGTGCCAGCGGGGAAAATCAGCCCCAGCATTTT. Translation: CASGENQPQHF.

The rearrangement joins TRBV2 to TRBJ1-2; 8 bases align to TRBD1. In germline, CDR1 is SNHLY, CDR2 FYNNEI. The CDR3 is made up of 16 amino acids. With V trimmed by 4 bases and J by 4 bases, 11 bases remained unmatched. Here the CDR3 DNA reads TGTGCCAGCAGTGTGCAGGGGGCCGCCTCGGGCTATGGCTACACCTTC. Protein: CASSVQGAASGYGYTF.

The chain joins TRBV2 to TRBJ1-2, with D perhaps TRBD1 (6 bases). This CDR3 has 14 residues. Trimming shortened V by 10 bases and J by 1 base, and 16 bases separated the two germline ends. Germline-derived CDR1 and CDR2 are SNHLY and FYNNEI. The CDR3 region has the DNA TGTGCCACCCGCCCGACAGGCGATAACTATGGCTACACCTTC. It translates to CATRPTGDNYGYTF.

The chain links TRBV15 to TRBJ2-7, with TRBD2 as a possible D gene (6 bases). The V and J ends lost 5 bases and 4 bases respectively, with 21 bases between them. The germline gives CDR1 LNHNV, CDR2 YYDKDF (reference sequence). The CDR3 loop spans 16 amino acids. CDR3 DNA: TGTGCCACCAGCTCACGACTAGTTATCAACTCTTACGAGCAGTACTTC. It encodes CATSSRLVINSYEQYF.

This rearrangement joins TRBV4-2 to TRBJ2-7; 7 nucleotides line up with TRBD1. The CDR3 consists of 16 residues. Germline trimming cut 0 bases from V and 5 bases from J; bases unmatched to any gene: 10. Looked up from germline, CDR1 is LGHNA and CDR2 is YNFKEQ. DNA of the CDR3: TGTGCCAGCAGCCAAGAGCGCCAGGGGGTATTAGACGAGCAGTACTTC. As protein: CASSQERQGVLDEQYF.

CDR3 region: CSVGQGSGNTIYF. The CDR3 bases are TGCAGCGTAGGACAGGGTTCTGGAAACACCATATATTTT. V and J are TRBV29-1 and TRBJ1-3; 8 nucleotides agree with TRBD1. This CDR3 has 13 residues. The V and J ends lost 6 bases and 1 base, in that order; junction bases with no gene match: 2. CDR1 and CDR2 from the germline V gene are SQVTM and ANQGSEA.

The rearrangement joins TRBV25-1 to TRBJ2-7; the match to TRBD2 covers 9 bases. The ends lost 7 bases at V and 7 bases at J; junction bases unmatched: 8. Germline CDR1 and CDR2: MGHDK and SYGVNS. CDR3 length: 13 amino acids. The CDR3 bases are TGTGCCAGCATTCCTAGCGGGGCTCGGGAGCAGTACTTC. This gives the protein CASIPSGAREQYF.

The CDR3 DNA follows: TGCGCCAGCAGCTTGGAGGGCAGGGGGCAGATGGACATTCAGTACTTC. It translates to CASSLEGRGQMDIQYF. The chain employs TRBV5-1 and TRBJ2-4, with 8 bases identical to TRBD1. The CDR3 consists of 16 residues. The germline V gene has CDR1 SGHRS and CDR2 YFSETQ. The V segment lost 0 bases and the J segment 8 bases; nucleotides outside the gene matches: 10.

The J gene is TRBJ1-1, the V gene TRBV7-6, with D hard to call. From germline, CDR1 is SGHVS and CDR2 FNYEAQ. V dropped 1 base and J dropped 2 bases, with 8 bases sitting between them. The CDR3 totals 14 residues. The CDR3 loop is CASSLVPGNTEAFF. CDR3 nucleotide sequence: TGTGCCAGCAGCTTAGTTCCGGGAAACACTGAAGCTTTCTTT.

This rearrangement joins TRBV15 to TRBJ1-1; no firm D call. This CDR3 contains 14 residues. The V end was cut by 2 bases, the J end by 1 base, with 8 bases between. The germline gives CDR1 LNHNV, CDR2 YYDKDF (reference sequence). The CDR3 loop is CATSRPTPNTEAFF. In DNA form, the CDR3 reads TGTGCCACCAGCAGACCTACACCGAACACTGAAGCTTTCTTT.

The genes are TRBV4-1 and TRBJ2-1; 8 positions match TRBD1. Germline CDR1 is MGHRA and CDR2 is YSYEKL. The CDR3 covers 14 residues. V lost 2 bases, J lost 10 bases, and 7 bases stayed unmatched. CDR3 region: CASSQQSRDREQFF. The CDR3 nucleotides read TGCGCCAGCAGCCAACAGTCCCGGGACAGGGAGCAGTTCTTC.

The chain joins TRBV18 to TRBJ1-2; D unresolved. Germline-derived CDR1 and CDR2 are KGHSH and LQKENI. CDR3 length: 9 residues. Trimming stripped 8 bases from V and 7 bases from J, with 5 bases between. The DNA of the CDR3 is TGTGCCAGCCTATCTGGCTACACCTTC. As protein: CASLSGYTF.

CDR3 region: CSVLQGVEKLFF. The CDR3 DNA reads as TGCAGCGTCTTGCAGGGAGTCGAAAAACTGTTTTTT. The rearrangement links TRBV29-1 to TRBJ1-4; TRBD1 might be the D (5 bases). The CDR3 consists of 12 residues. Germline values: CDR1 SQVTM, CDR2 ANQGSEA. Trimming removed 6 bases at V and 8 bases at J, with 13 bases between.

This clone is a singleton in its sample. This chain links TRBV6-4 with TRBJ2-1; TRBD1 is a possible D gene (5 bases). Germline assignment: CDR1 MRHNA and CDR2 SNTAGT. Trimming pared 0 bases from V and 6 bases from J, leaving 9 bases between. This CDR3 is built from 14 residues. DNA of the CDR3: TGTGCCAGCAGTGACTCGAACAGGTGCAATGAGCAGTTCTTC. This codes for CASSDSNRCNEQFF.

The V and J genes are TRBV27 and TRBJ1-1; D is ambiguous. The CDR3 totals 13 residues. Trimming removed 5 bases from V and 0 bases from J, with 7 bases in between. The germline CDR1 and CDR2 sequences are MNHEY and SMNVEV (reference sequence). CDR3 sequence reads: CASSPRMNTEAFF. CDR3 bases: TGTGCCAGCAGTCCCCGGATGAACACTGAAGCTTTCTTT.